The 10 T cell receptor beta chains given below trace back to one sample, sequenced in a study of blood T cell repertoires in COVID-19. The table came from immunoSEQ multiplex PCR; TCRdb's copy has only in-frame clones and leaves some out. The sample includes about 160,000 clones, roughly 93% of them seen just once. The sample was peripheral blood. All receptors derive from a young man with acute or convalescent COVID-19.

The chain combines TRBV6-1 with TRBJ1-5; TRBD1 matches at 7 bases. CDR3 size: 16 residues. V shed 3 bases and J 0 bases; nucleotides not matched to a gene: 5. CDR1 and CDR2 (germline): MNHNS, SASEGT. Here the CDR3 reads CASSDRQGSSNQPQHF. As DNA, the CDR3 is TGTGCCAGCAGTGACCGACAGGGTAGTAGCAATCAGCCCCAGCATTTT.

The chain couples TRBV28 to TRBJ2-7; 9 nucleotides agree with TRBD1. Germline assignment: CDR1 MDHEN and CDR2 SYDVKM. CDR3 length equals 15 residues. The ends lost 6 bases at V and 3 bases at J; junction bases unmatched: 9. The CDR3 spells CASSQTGQGNYEQYF. DNA of the CDR3: TGTGCCAGCAGCCAAACGGGACAGGGCAACTACGAGCAGTACTTC.

The gene calls are TRBV27 and TRBJ1-2; 7 bases agree with TRBD1. This CDR3 region has 12 residues. With V trimmed by 5 bases and J by 6 bases, 3 bases remained unmatched. Germline V CDR1 and CDR2: MNHEY, SMNVEV (reference sequence). This chain's CDR3 is CASSPGTDGYTF. The DNA for the CDR3 is TGTGCCAGCAGTCCCGGGACAGATGGCTACACCTTC.

The rearrangement links TRBV6-5 to TRBJ2-7; 8 bases align to TRBD1. Losses at the gene ends were 0 bases for V and 5 bases for J; bases not matched to a gene: 9. Germline V gene data show CDR1 as MNHEY and CDR2 as SVGAGI. This CDR3 region has 16 residues. The CDR3 region is CASSYSFRAGGDEQYF. The CDR3 DNA is TGTGCCAGCAGTTACTCGTTTCGGGCAGGGGGCGACGAGCAGTACTTC.

The chain links TRBV6-5 to TRBJ1-2; 10 bases agree with TRBD1. Germline trimming cut 8 bases from V and 5 bases from J; bases unmatched to any gene: 8. From germline, CDR1 is MNHEY and CDR2 SVGAGI. This CDR3 region has 14 residues. The CDR3 sequence: CASQDPGQGYGYTF. The CDR3 DNA reads TGTGCCAGCCAAGATCCGGGACAGGGGTATGGCTACACCTTC.

This clone showed up just once. The V and J genes are TRBV6-2 or TRBV6-3 and TRBJ1-1; D gene ambiguous. Trimming removed 2 bases from V and 2 bases from J, with 12 bases in between. Per the germline V gene, CDR1 is MNHEY and CDR2 is SVGEGT. The CDR3 loop spans 15 amino acids. In DNA form, the CDR3 reads TGTGCCAGCAGTTACCTTCTAGTGGCCAACACTGAAGCTTTCTTT. Protein product: CASSYLLVANTEAFF.

V is TRBV5-5 and J is TRBJ1-4, with D perhaps TRBD1 (5 bases). The CDR3 contains 13 residues. Germline V gives CDR1 SGHKS, CDR2 YYEKEE (reference sequence). The ends were cut back, 6 bases at V and 8 bases at J, with 14 bases in the middle. The DNA of the CDR3 is TGTGCCAGCATGGGGCCTCCGAGCGAAAAACTGTTTTTT. This encodes CASMGPPSEKLFF.

This clone is a singleton in its sample. The V gene is TRBV19, the J gene TRBJ2-3, with TRBD2 matching 10 bases. V lost 3 bases and J lost 1; bases outside the gene matches: 4. CDR1 is LNHDA and CDR2 is SQIVND in the germline V gene (reference sequence). This CDR3 has 16 residues. CDR3 in DNA: TGTGCCAGTAGTATCAGGCTAGCGGGGGGCACAGATACGCAGTATTTT. Its protein is CASSIRLAGGTDTQYF. The variable domain in full, with the rest retrieved from reference TRBV19 and TRBJ2-3, is DGGITQSPKYLFRKEGQNVTLSCEQNLNHDAMYWYRQDPGQGLRLIYYSQIVNDFQKGDIAEGYSVSREKKESFPLTVTSAQKNPTAFYLCASSIRLAGGTDTQYFGPGTRLTVL.

This chain links TRBV11-3 with TRBJ2-1; the match to TRBD2 covers 9 bases. CDR1 and CDR2 from the germline V gene are SGHNT and YENEEA. The V segment lost 1 base and the J segment 7 bases; nucleotides outside the gene matches: 5. The CDR3 is made up of 15 amino acids. This CDR3 reads CASSLAGLAGNEQFF. CDR3 sequence (DNA): TGTGCCAGCAGCTTAGCAGGGCTAGCGGGAAATGAGCAGTTCTTC. Variable domain in full (rest from reference TRBV11-3 and TRBJ2-1): EAGVVQSPRYKIIEKKQPVAFWCNPISGHNTLYWYLQNLGQGPELLIRYENEEAVDDSQLPKDRFSAERLKGVDSTLKIQPAELGDSAVYLCASSLAGLAGNEQFFGPGTRLTVL.

The chain carries TRBV27 and TRBJ2-2, with 9 bases lining up with TRBD2. With V trimmed by 6 bases and J by 9 bases, 14 bases remained unmatched. Per germline, CDR1 MNHEY and CDR2 SMNVEV (reference sequence). The CDR3 totals 16 residues. Here the CDR3 DNA reads TGTGCCAGCAGCCTCCAGCGGGGGGCACCTTCCCGGGAGCTGTTTTTT. This translates into CASSLQRGAPSRELFF.